Sequencing of this T cell receptor beta chain was carried out in a study of control samples from healthy donors and cancer patients. The V end was cut by 1 base, the J end by 2 bases, with 8 bases between. The CDR3 runs to 14 residues. Germline CDR1 is LGHNA and CDR2 is YSLEER. The assay was immunoSEQ multiplex PCR, and TCRdb's table has in-frame clones only and misses some. This sample's clone table lists roughly 190,000 clones. The chain combines TRBV4-3 with TRBJ2-5; D ambiguous. The TCR was taken from a woman aged 25 to 39 in good health. What was sequenced was blood. As DNA, the CDR3 is TGCGCCAGCAGCCAAGGTCCGGTACAAGAGACCCAGTACTTC. It encodes CASSQGPVQETQYF.